This T cell receptor beta chain was obtained from a study of early T cells in non-severe SARS-CoV-2 infection. In this sample, this clonotype turned up many times. TCRdb fed the 5' RACE reads into MiXCR, producing one record per CDR3 protein. This sample has approximately 69,000 distinct CDR3 sequences; about 12% occur once, and the top ten carry about 4%. The source is an adult who was a healthcare worker with PCR-confirmed SARS-CoV-2 infection or an uninfected control (not recorded which). Input material: whole blood.

The CDR3 is CASSSDTRGNEQFF. The CDR3 nucleotides read TGTGCCAGCAGTTCGGACACCCGGGGAAATGAGCAGTTCTTC. The chain carries TRBV6-2 or TRBV6-3 and TRBJ2-1; D may correspond to TRBD1 or TRBD2 (5 bases each). V lost 4 bases to trimming and J lost 7 bases, with 14 bases between them. The CDR3 length is 14 residues. Germline lookup yields CDR1 MNHEY and CDR2 SVGEGT.